Each of the 21 T cell receptor beta chains below was sequenced from the same sample in a study of blood T cell repertoires in COVID-19. TCRdb's table, derived via immunoSEQ multiplex PCR, lists solely in-frame clones and lacks some. Seen here are around 230,000 clones, more than 65% observed once, and the top ten hold about 8%. Sequenced material: peripheral blood. These receptors all come from a woman aged 80 or over with acute or convalescent COVID-19.

This clone showed up just once. The CDR3 here is CASSLNDFGSGELFF. The CDR3 nucleotides are TGTGCCAGCAGCTTAAATGACTTTGGCTCCGGGGAGCTGTTTTTT. The rearrangement joins TRBV7-3 to TRBJ2-2; D is uncertain. Trimming removed 1 base from V and 6 bases from J, with 12 bases in between. The CDR3 covers 15 residues. Germline V gene data show CDR1 as SGHTA and CDR2 as FQGTGA.

The chain joins TRBV30 to TRBJ2-3, with 8 bases that match TRBD2. V gave up 0 bases and J gave up 3 bases; unmatched junction bases: 11. Germline loops: CDR1 GTSNPN, CDR2 SVGIG (reference sequence). There are 17 residues in the CDR3. As DNA, the CDR3 is TGTGCCTGGAGTGTAGGTTCGGGAGGGCGAGGGACAGATACGCAGTATTTT. Encoded protein: CAWSVGSGGRGTDTQYF.

This rearrangement joins TRBV6-5 to TRBJ1-5, with a weak D call TRBD1 (5 bases). Per the germline V gene, CDR1 is MNHEY and CDR2 is SVGAGI. The CDR3 length is 15 residues. Trimming removed 0 bases at V and 4 bases at J, with 10 bases between. CDR3 region: CASSYSTAGNQPQHF. CDR3 DNA sequence: TGTGCCAGCAGTTACTCGACTGCAGGGAATCAGCCCCAGCATTTT.

This rearrangement joins TRBV3-1 (or the pseudogene TRBV3-2) to TRBJ2-5; 7 bases align to TRBD1. This CDR3 is 14 amino acids long. Germline-derived CDR1 and CDR2 are LGHDT and YNNKEL (reference sequence). Trimming at V came to 1 base and at J to 3 bases, leaving 2 bases not matched to a gene. The CDR3 DNA reads as TGTGCCAGCAGCCAAGGGCAGGGGGAAGAGACCCAGTACTTC. The encoded protein is CASSQGQGEETQYF.

The rearrangement joins TRBV5-1 to TRBJ1-5; 7 bases map to TRBD1. CDR3 length equals 14 residues. CDR1 is SGHRS, CDR2 YFSETQ, per germline. V shed 3 bases and J 8 bases; nucleotides not matched to a gene: 8. CDR3 nucleotides: TGCGCCAGCAGCTCGGGACAGCCCTACGAGCCCCAGCATTTT. This encodes CASSSGQPYEPQHF.

This clone has just one count. The chain is built from TRBV5-1 and TRBJ2-5; TRBD2 might be the D (6 bases). Deletions cut 1 base from V and 5 bases from J, with 9 bases between. CDR3 length: 13 amino acids. Germline V CDR1 and CDR2: SGHRS, YFSETQ. The CDR3 spells CASSLYGSETQYF. DNA for the CDR3: TGCGCCAGCAGCTTGTACGGGAGTGAGACCCAGTACTTC.

The CDR3 coding sequence is TGTGCCAGCAGTACCCCAGGGGGGTACAATGAGCAGTTCTTC. As protein: CASSTPGGYNEQFF. The chain recombines TRBV6-5 with TRBJ2-1, with D tentatively TRBD1 (7 bases). The CDR3 spans 14 residues. V lost 5 bases and J lost 4, with 12 bases in between. Germline V gene sequence: CDR1 MNHEY, CDR2 SVGAGI.

This chain connects TRBV6-6 to TRBJ2-1; D ambiguous. The CDR3 has 11 residues. Germline CDR1 and CDR2: MNHNY and SVGAGI (reference sequence). V dropped 7 bases and J dropped 15 bases, with 16 bases sitting between them. CDR3 DNA sequence: TGTGCCAGCACCTCGGAGTACGCCAGGTTCTTC. This sequence encodes CASTSEYARFF.

V usage is TRBV4-1 and J usage is TRBJ2-5, with a possible D match to TRBD1 (6 bases). The V gene's germline CDR1 is MGHRA and CDR2 YSYEKL. V lost 2 bases and J 3 bases, leaving 13 bases between the germline ends. The CDR3 contains 15 residues. The CDR3 sequence: CASSQLDSRKETQYF. The CDR3 region has the DNA TGCGCCAGCAGCCAATTGGACAGTAGGAAAGAGACCCAGTACTTC.

The V gene is TRBV2, the J gene TRBJ1-2, with unresolved D. The CDR3 is 11 residues long. V lost 6 bases, J lost 4 bases, and 6 bases lay in between. The germline V gene encodes CDR1 SNHLY and CDR2 FYNNEI. The CDR3 sequence is CASRRIYGYTF. The DNA of the CDR3 is TGTGCCAGCAGGCGGATCTATGGCTACACCTTC.

The chain has TRBV19 and TRBJ2-7; 9 bases are a match to TRBD1. After removal of 4 bases from V and 3 bases from J, the junction contained 4 bases not matched to a gene. Germline V gene lookup returns CDR1 LNHDA and CDR2 SQIVND (reference sequence). The CDR3 has 14 amino acids. As DNA, the CDR3 is TGTGCCAGTAGTAGGGGACAGGGAAACTACGAGCAGTACTTC. Protein sequence: CASSRGQGNYEQYF. The full variable domain, its missing parts supplied by reference TRBV19 and TRBJ2-7, is DGGITQSPKYLFRKEGQNVTLSCEQNLNHDAMYWYRQDPGQGLRLIYYSQIVNDFQKGDIAEGYSVSREKKESFPLTVTSAQKNPTAFYLCASSRGQGNYEQYFGPGTRLTVT.

The chain employs TRBV2 and TRBJ2-7; D uncertain. Germline assignment: CDR1 SNHLY and CDR2 FYNNEI. The CDR3 is 12 residues long. Deletions cut 4 bases from V and 3 bases from J, with 7 bases between. The CDR3 is CASSVQDYEQYF. DNA of the CDR3: TGTGCCAGCAGTGTCCAGGACTACGAGCAGTACTTC.

As concerns this clone: This same CDR3 is encoded by further DNA sequences in the sample. CDR3 region: CASSYSGGGGYTF. The CDR3 region has the DNA TGTGCCAGCAGTTATTCCGGGGGGGGTGGCTACACCTTC. The chain employs TRBV6-5 and TRBJ1-2; TRBD1 might be the D (5 bases). The CDR3 extends over 13 amino acids. The ends were cut back, 3 bases at V and 7 bases at J, with 12 bases in the middle. Per the germline V gene, CDR1 is MNHEY and CDR2 is SVGAGI.

The CDR3 spells CASSLDGRGIYEQYF. The DNA for the CDR3 is TGTGCCAGCAGCTTAGACGGGAGAGGCATCTACGAGCAGTACTTC. The J gene is TRBJ2-7, the V gene TRBV7-6, with a possible D match to TRBD2 (6 bases). From germline, CDR1 is SGHVS and CDR2 FNYEAQ. The CDR3 contains 15 residues. Between the trimmed V and J ends, which lost 1 base and 3 bases, there was a span of 13 bases.

The CDR3: CASRDSGSGTDTQYF. The CDR3 bases are TGTGCCAGCAGAGACAGCGGGAGTGGCACAGATACGCAGTATTTT. The chain carries TRBV14 and TRBJ2-3, with 8 bases identical to TRBD2. The J segment lost 1 base and the V segment lost 6 bases, leaving 6 bases of the junction unmatched. CDR1 and CDR2 (germline): SGHDN, FVKESK. The CDR3 sequence is 15 residues long.

The chain recombines TRBV10-1 with TRBJ1-1; D is possibly TRBD1 (6 bases). V lost 2 bases, J lost 3 bases, and 13 bases lay in between. Germline V gene sequence: CDR1 WNHNN, CDR2 SYGVQD (reference sequence). CDR3 size: 15 residues. The CDR3 here is CASSEVGASDTEAFF. The DNA of the CDR3 is TGCGCCAGCAGTGAGGTGGGGGCGTCGGACACTGAAGCTTTCTTT.

The count of this clone is one. The genes are TRBV5-4 and TRBJ2-2; 8 bases agree with TRBD1. The CDR3 is 15 amino acids. The V and J ends lost 0 bases and 5 bases, in that order; junction bases with no gene match: 3. CDR1 is SGHNT and CDR2 is YYREEE in the germline V gene (reference sequence). CDR3 nucleotide sequence: TGTGCCAGCAGCTTGGACAGGGGGGAAACCGGGGAGCTGTTTTTT. Translation gives CASSLDRGETGELFF.

The V and J genes are TRBV4-1 and TRBJ1-5; D not resolved. Germline loops: CDR1 MGHRA, CDR2 YSYEKL. V lost 0 bases, J lost 1 base, and 4 bases lay in between. This CDR3 has 14 amino acids. CDR3 loop: CASSQDRSNQPQHF. Here the CDR3 DNA reads TGCGCCAGCAGCCAAGACAGGAGCAATCAGCCCCAGCATTTT.

The chain couples TRBV5-1 to TRBJ2-1; 10 bases map to TRBD2. V shed 4 bases, J shed 6 bases, and the junction held 7 bases outside the gene matches. CDR3 length: 15 residues. Looked up from germline, CDR1 is SGHRS and CDR2 is YFSETQ. CDR3 protein: CASSLGTSVANEQFF. For the CDR3, the DNA is TGCGCCAGCAGCCTAGGGACTAGCGTGGCCAATGAGCAGTTCTTC.

The CDR3 DNA follows: TGCGCCACCCGAGCGGGGGGCGCTGAAGCTTTCTTT. The encoded protein is CATRAGGAEAFF. The V call is TRBV4-1, the J call TRBJ1-1; TRBD1 is a possible D gene (6 bases). Deletions cut 10 bases from V and 6 bases from J, with 15 bases between. This CDR3 has 12 amino acids. Germline-derived CDR1 and CDR2 are MGHRA and YSYEKL.

The V call is TRBV6-5, the J call TRBJ2-7, with TRBD2 identical over 13 bases. The CDR3 consists of 15 residues. Germline V CDR1 and CDR2: MNHEY, SVGAGI. With 5 bases clipped from V and 3 bases from J, the junction kept 4 bases outside the gene matches. The DNA of the CDR3 is TGTGCCAGCAGTACCGGGACTAGCGGGGTCTACGAGCAGTACTTC. Amino acid sequence: CASSTGTSGVYEQYF.